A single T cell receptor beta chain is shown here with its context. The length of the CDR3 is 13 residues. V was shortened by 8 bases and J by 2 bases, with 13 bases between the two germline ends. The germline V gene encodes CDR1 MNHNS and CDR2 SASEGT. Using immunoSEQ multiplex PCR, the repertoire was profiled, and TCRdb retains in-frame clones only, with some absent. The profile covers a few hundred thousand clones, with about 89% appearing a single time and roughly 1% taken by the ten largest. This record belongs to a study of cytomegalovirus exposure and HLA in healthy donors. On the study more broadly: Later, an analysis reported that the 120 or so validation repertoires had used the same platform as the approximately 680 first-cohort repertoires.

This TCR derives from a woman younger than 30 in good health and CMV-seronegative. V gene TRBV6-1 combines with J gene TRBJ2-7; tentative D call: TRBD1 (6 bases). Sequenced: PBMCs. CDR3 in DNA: TGTGCCAGCGGGTTGAACAGGGCCTACGAGCAGTACTTC. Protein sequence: CASGLNRAYEQYF.